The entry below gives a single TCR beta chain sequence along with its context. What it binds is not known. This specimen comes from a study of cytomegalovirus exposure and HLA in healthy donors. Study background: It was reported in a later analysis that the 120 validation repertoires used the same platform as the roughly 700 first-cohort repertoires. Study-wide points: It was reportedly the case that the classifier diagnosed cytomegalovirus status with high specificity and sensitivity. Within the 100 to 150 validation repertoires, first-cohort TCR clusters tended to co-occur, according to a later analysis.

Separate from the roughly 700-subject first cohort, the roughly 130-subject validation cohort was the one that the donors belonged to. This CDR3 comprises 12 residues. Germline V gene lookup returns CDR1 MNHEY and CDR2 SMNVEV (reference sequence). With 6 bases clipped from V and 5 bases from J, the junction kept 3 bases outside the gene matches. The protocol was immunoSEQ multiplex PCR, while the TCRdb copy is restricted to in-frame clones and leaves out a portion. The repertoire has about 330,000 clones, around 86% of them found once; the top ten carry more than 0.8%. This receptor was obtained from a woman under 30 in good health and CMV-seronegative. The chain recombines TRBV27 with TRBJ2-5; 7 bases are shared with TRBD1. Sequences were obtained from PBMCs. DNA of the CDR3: TGTGCCAGCAGGGGGACAGTGGAGACCCAGTACTTC. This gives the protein CASRGTVETQYF.